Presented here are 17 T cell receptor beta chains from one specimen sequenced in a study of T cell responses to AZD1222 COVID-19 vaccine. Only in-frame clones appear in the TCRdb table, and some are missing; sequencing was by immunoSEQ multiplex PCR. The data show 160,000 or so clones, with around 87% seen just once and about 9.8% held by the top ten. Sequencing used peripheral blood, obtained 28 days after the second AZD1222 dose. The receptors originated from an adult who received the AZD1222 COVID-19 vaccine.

In DNA, the CDR3 is TGTGCCAGCAGTGAATGGGGGGCCGGCAATTCACCCCTCCACTTT. Translation: CASSEWGAGNSPLHF. The V and J genes are TRBV2 and TRBJ1-6; a possible D gene is TRBD1 (6 bases). V gave up 2 bases and J gave up 7 bases, with 12 bases separating them. This CDR3 contains 15 residues. Germline V gene lookup returns CDR1 SNHLY and CDR2 FYNNEI.

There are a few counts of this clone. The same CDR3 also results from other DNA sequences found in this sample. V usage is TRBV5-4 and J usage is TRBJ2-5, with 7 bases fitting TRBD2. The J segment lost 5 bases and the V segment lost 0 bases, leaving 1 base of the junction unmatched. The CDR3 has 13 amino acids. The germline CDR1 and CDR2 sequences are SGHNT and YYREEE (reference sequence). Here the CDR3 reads CASSLAGGETQYF. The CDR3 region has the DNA TGTGCCAGCAGCTTGGCCGGGGGGGAGACCCAGTACTTC.

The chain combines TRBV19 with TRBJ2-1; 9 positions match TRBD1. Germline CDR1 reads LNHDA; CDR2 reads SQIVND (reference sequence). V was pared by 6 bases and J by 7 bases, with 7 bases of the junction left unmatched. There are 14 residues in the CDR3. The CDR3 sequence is CASRRQGVVNEQFF. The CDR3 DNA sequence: TGTGCCAGTAGGCGACAGGGGGTAGTAAATGAGCAGTTCTTC.

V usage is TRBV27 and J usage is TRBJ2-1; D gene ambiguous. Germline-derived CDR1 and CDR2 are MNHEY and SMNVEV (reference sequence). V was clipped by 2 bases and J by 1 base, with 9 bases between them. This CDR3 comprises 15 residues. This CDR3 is CASSLMDGSYNEQFF. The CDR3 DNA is TGTGCCAGCAGTTTAATGGACGGGTCCTACAATGAGCAGTTCTTC.

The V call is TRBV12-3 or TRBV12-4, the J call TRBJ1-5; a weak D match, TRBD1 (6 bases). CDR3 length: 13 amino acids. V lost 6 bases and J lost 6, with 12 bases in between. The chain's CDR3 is CASSLTGLQPQHF. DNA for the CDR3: TGTGCCAGCAGCCTTACAGGGCTTCAGCCCCAGCATTTT.

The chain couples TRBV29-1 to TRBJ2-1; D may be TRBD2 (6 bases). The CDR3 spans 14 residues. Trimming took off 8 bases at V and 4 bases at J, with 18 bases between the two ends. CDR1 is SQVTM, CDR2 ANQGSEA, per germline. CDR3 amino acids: CSSQVVRGYNEQFF. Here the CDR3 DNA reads TGCAGCTCTCAAGTCGTGCGGGGATACAATGAGCAGTTCTTC.

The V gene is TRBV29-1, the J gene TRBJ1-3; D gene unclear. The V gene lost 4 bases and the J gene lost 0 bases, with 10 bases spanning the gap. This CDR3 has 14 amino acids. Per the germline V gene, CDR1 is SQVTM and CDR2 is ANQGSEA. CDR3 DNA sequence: TGCAGCGTTGTTGGCAGTAACTCTGGAAACACCATATATTTT. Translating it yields CSVVGSNSGNTIYF.

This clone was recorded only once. The CDR3 region is CASSPINGEGYTF. In DNA form, the CDR3 reads TGTGCCAGCTCCCCGATAAACGGCGAGGGCTACACCTTC. The chain employs TRBV18 and TRBJ1-2; D unclear. Germline CDR1 KGHSH, CDR2 LQKENI. The V gene lost 6 bases and the J gene lost 8 bases, with 16 bases spanning the gap. The CDR3 is 13 residues long.

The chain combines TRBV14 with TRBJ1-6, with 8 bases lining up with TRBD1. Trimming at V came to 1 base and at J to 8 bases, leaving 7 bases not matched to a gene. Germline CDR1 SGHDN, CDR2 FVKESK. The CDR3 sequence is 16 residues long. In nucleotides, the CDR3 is TGTGCCAGCAGCCAAGGCGTGCAGGGGGCCTATTCACCCCTCCACTTT. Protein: CASSQGVQGAYSPLHF.

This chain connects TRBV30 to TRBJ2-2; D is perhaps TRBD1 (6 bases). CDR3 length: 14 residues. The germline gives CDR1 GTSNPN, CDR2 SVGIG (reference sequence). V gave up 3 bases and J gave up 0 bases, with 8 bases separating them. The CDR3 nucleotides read TGTGCCTGGAGGGACAGCGCGAACACCGGGGAGCTGTTTTTT. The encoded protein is CAWRDSANTGELFF.

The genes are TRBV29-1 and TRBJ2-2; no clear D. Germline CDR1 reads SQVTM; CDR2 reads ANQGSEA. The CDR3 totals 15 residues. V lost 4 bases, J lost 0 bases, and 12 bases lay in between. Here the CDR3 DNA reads TGCAGCGTTGTTCCAGGCGCTACGAACACCGGGGAGCTGTTTTTT. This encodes CSVVPGATNTGELFF.

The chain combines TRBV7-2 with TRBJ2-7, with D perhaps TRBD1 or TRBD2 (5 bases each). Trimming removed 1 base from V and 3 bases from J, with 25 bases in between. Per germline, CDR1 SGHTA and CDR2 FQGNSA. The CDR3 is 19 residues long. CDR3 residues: CASSLVGVGTGNRHYEQYF. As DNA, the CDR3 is TGTGCCAGCAGCTTAGTAGGTGTCGGGACGGGGAACCGACACTACGAGCAGTACTTC.

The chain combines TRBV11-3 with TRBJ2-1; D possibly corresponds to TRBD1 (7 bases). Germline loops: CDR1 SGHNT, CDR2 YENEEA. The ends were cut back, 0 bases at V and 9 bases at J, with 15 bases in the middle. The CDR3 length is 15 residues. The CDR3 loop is CASSLDLQGGGEQFF. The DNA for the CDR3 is TGTGCCAGCAGCTTAGATCTTCAGGGGGGAGGTGAGCAGTTCTTC.

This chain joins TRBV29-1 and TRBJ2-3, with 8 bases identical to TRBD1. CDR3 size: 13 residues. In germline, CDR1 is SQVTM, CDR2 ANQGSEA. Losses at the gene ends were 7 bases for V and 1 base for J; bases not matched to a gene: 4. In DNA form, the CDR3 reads TGCAGCGCGCGGGGACAGGGCACAGATACGCAGTATTTT. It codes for CSARGQGTDTQYF.

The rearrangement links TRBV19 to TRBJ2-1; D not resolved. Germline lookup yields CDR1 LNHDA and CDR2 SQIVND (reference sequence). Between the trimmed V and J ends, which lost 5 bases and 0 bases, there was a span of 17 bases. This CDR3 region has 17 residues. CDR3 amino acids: CASSPGRLGSSYNEQFF. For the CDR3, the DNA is TGTGCCAGTAGTCCTGGCCGGTTAGGCAGCTCCTACAATGAGCAGTTCTTC.

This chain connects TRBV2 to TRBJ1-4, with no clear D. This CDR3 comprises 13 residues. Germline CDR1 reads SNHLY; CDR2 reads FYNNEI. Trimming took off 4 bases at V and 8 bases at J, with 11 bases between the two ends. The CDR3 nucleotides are TGTGCCAGCAGTGGGCGGCCTGAGGAAAAACTGTTTTTT. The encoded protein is CASSGRPEEKLFF.

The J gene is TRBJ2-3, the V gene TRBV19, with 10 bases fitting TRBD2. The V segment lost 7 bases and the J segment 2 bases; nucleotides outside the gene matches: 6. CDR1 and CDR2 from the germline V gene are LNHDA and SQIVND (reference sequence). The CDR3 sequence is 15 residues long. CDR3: CASNAGTSDTDTQYF. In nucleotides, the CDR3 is TGTGCCAGTAACGCCGGGACTAGCGACACAGATACGCAGTATTTT.